This T cell receptor beta chain was sequenced for a study of blood T cell repertoires in COVID-19. Study at large: Samples representing acute and convalescent COVID-19 were sourced from the United States, Italy and Spain.

Using immunoSEQ multiplex PCR, the repertoire was profiled, and TCRdb retains in-frame clones only, with some absent. There are tens of thousands of clones in the sample; 81% occur only once, and more than 4% lies in the top ten. V was pared by 4 bases and J by 7 bases, with 11 bases between. The CDR3 extends over 12 amino acids. This clone was detected only a few times. The sequence was obtained from a man aged 80 or over with COVID-19, enrolled during active disease. Sequenced: peripheral blood. The rearrangement uses TRBV12-3 or TRBV12-4 and TRBJ2-7; D not resolved. The DNA for the CDR3 is TGTGCCAGCAGTTCCATGAGGCAAGAGCAGTACTTC. Translated, it gives CASSSMRQEQYF.